This T cell receptor beta chain was captured in a study of T cell responses to AZD1222 COVID-19 vaccine (TCRdb year 2021). About the full investigation: AZD1222 recipients given second doses at about 4 weeks or at about 12 weeks were pooled, since spike-specific TCR depth and breadth were not found to differ between the two schedules. TCR sequencing was performed for approximately 240 trial participants, of whom around 200 were given two doses of AZD1222 and some 26 were given two doses of MenACWY control vaccine. Trial participants were enrolled by age into 18-55, 56-69 and 70-plus year subgroups, with roughly 150, 30 and 60 TCR-sequenced participants respectively.

Turning to this clone: The clone's antigen remains unknown. It has no much larger one-base neighbor in the sample; base qualities were not kept.

The CDR3 regions of human TCRbeta chains were analyzed by immunosequencing. From the authors' description of their analysis: Repertoire TCRs were matched against a reference library of SARS-CoV-2-specific TCRs generated with the MIRA antigen-specificity platform. Breadth was defined as the fraction of unique TCRs that were SARS-CoV-2-associated, and depth was defined as the fraction of total T cells that were SARS-CoV-2-associated. Using the MIRA data, every spike-specific TCR was mapped to the spike region that the TCR reacted to and assigned to either a CD4 or a CD8 class. Log10-transformed breadth and depth values were compared by one-way ANOVA with Sidak's multiple comparisons tests. This is the immuneACCESS table as TCRdb keeps it, with only in-frame sequences that have V and J called. A part of the clones is gone; compared with another copy, unresolved V genes explain less than half, and the rest is unexplained. Clone size and V and J calls were adopted from that table, with D and trimming inferred from the DNA. Recorded for this sample are roughly 60,000 clones; about 87% of them occurred a single time. The top ten constitute 4.9% of the sample.

Trimming takes 1 base from V and 0 bases from J, and the germline ends sit 9 bases apart. Sequences LGHDT (CDR1) and YNNKEL (CDR2) are obtained from the germline V gene (reference sequence). Reading from cysteine to phenylalanine, the CDR3 counts 15 amino acids. Solely the CDR3 DNA is kept, with 45 bases framed from the first base. Findings and caveats that apply to the study as a whole: Only five or six AZD1222 recipients were SARS-CoV-2 seropositive at baseline, limiting conclusions about previously exposed vaccinees. Because no day 14 peak-response samples were available, the repertoires could be characterized only after the peak T cell response. In the small 56-69-year group, the increase in depth fell short of significance, most likely because of low power. Nearly half of unique spike-specific TCRs reportedly recognized epitopes outside regions mutated in the B.1.351 and B.1.1.7 variants. Participants were mostly white British and included more females than males, and it was suggested by the authors that clonal diversity may have been underestimated. After two AZD1222 doses, spike-specific TCR breadth and depth were significantly higher than at day 0 and than in MenACWY recipients. The vaccine-associated CD4 TCRs covered the entire spike protein, and the dominant responses fell in regions 160-218 and 743-854.

The time point label, as the study defines it: baseline before first vaccination. The vaccinee samples were drawn from two UK trials, COV001 and COV002, one of which was a single-blind randomized controlled phase 2/3 trial testing AZD1222 (ChAdOx1 nCoV-19) in healthy adults. Trial participant PBMC samples were collected at day 0 and day 28 after the second dose for TCRbeta chain sequencing. The receptor chain draws on TRBV3-1 (or the pseudogene TRBV3-2) and TRBJ1-2, with TRBD1 tentatively as D gene (5 bases match). The sequencing here drew on peripheral blood, taken on day 0 of AZD1222 vaccination. This TCR was recovered from an adult in good health. The DNA is TGTGCCAGCAGCCAAGCGCCGGGGCCTAACTATGGCTACACCTTC. It codes for CASSQAPGPNYGYTF.